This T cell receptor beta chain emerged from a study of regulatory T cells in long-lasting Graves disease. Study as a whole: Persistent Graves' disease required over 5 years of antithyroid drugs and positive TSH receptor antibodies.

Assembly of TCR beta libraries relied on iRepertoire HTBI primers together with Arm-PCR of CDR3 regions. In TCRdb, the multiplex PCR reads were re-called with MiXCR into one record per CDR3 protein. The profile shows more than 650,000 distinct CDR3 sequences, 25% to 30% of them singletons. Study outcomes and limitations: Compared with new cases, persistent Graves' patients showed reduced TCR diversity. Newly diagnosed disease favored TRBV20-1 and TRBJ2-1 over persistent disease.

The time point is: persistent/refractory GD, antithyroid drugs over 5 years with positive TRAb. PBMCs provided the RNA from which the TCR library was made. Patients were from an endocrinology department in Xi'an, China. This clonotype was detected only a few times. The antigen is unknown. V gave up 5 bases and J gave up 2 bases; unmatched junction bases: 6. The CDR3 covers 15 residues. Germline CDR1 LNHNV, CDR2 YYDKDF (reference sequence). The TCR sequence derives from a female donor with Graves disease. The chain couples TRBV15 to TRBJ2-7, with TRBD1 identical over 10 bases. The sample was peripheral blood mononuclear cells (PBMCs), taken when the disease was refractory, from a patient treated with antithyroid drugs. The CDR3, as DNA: TGTGCCACCAGCGGGGCCGGGACAGGGGCCTACGAGCAGTACTTC. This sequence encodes CATSGAGTGAYEQYF.